One sample yielded the 2 T cell receptor beta chains listed below, sequenced in a study of cytomegalovirus exposure and HLA in healthy donors (dated by TCRdb to 2016 to 2017). Library preparation was by the immunoSEQ multiplex PCR assay. The multiplex PCR relied on a mix of 60 forward primers for TCR Vbeta segments and 13 reverse primers for TCR Jbeta segments. TCRdb provides this immuneACCESS table in a form limited to in-frame rearrangements. Some clones are lacking; in checked studies, under half of them reflect an unresolved V gene, and why the rest are absent is not known. This sample has some 140,000 clones in its table, and approximately 79% of those were observed once. Approximately 4.3% of the sample rests with the top ten. The material sequenced was PBMCs. Receptor source: a man aged 18 to 30 in good health and CMV-seropositive.

This chain joins TRBV4-3 and TRBJ2-2, with D perhaps matching TRBD1 (6 bases). Germline assignment: CDR1 LGHNA and CDR2 YSLEER. This CDR3 spans 13 amino acids. The V end was cut by 0 bases, the J end by 9 bases, with 8 bases between. CDR3 residues: CASSQDRGRELFF. In nucleotides, the CDR3 is TGCGCCAGCAGCCAAGACAGGGGTAGGGAGCTGTTTTTT.

The chain joins TRBV10-1 to TRBJ2-3, with D possibly being TRBD1 (7 bases). Germline assignment: CDR1 WNHNN and CDR2 SYGVQD (reference sequence). V was trimmed by 6 bases and J by 1 base, leaving 11 bases between them. The CDR3 is 14 residues long. The DNA for the CDR3 is TGCGCCAGCAGGCGCGGGACAGGCACAGATACGCAGTATTTT. Encoded protein: CASRRGTGTDTQYF.